This TCR beta chain originates from a study of cytomegalovirus exposure and HLA in healthy donors. Notes on the study in general: In vitro assays verified that three CMV-associated chains recognized CMV antigens specifically. Overall, under 200 TCR beta chains were annotated as cytomegalovirus-associated. The classifier, whose performance was assessed in both the original and validation cohorts, reportedly diagnosed cytomegalovirus status with high specificity and sensitivity. Most TCRs appeared rarely, but some public TCRs recurred in many donors.

The ends lost 2 bases at V and 0 bases at J; junction bases unmatched: 5. Looked up from germline, CDR1 is SGHKS and CDR2 is YYEKEE (reference sequence). There are 15 residues in the CDR3. The data were produced by immunoSEQ multiplex PCR, yet TCRdb's version contains in-frame clones alone and is incomplete. The data hold some 130,000 clones, with 82% observed a single time. With regard to this clone: What it binds is not known.

The clonotype originates from a man aged 30 to 45 in good health and CMV-seropositive. Sequences were obtained from PBMCs. The J gene is TRBJ2-7, the V gene TRBV5-5, with TRBD2 identical over 7 bases. CDR3 region: CASSFLGGTSYEQYF. In DNA form, the CDR3 reads TGTGCCAGCAGCTTCTTGGGGGGGACCTCCTACGAGCAGTACTTC.